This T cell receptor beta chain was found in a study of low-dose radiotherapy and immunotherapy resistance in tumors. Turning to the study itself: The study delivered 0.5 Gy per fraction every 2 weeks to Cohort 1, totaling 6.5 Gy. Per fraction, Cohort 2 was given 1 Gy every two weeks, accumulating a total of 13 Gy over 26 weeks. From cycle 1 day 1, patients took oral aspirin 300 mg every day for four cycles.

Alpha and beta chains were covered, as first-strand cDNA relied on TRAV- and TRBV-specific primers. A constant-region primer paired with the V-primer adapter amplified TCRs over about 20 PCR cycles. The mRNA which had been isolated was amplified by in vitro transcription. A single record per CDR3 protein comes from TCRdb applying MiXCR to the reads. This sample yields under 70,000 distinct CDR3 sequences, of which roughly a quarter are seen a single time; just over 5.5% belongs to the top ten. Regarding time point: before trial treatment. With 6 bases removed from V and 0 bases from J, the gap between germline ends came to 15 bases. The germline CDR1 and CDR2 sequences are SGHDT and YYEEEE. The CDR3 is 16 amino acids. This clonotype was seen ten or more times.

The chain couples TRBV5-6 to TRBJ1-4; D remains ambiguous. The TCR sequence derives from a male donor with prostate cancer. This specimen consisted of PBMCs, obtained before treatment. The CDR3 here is CASTSRRDATNEKLFF. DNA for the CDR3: TGTGCCAGCACTTCACGCAGAGACGCAACTAATGAAAAACTGTTTTTT.